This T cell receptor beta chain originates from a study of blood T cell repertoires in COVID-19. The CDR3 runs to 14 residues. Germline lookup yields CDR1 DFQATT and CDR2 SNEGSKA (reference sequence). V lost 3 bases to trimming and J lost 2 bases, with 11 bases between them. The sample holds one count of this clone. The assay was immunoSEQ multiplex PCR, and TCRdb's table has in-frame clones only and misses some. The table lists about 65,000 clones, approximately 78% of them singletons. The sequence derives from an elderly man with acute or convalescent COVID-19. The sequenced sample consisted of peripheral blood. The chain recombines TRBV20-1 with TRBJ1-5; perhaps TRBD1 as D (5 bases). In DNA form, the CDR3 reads TGCAGTGCTAGTTCAGGGTTCCGCAATCAGCCCCAGCATTTT. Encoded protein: CSASSGFRNQPQHF.